This T cell receptor (beta chain) was captured by sequencing in a study of T cells expressing NK-cell markers. Study-level findings and limits: Six or seven donors carried dominant NKG2C+ clonotypes that made up roughly 1.0-7.5% of their CD8+ T cells. The study left the HCMV specificity of expanded NKG2C+ T cell clones unresolved.

A word on this clonotype: Its antigen remains unidentified.

This CDR3 spans 15 amino acids. From germline, CDR1 is SNHLY and CDR2 FYNNEI. With UMIs, 5'RACE template switching was used to make TCR beta cDNA. TCRdb re-called the 5' RACE reads and shows each CDR3 protein once, DNA omitted. The specimen's table records 350,000 to 400,000 distinct CDR3 sequences. The receptor's source is a woman aged 45-59 years in good health. Sequenced sample: blood T cells: a sorted CD56 or NKG2C T cell subset, CD4+ or CD8+ T cells, or bulk PBMC T cells (not recorded which). J is TRBJ2-3 and V is TRBV2; TCRdb's D call of TRBD1 is untestable without DNA. The CDR3 spells CASSVAGVGTDTQYF. Complete variable domain (other parts from reference TRBV2 and TRBJ2-3): EPEVTQTPSHQVTQMGQEVILRCVPISNHLYFYWYRQILGQKVEFLVSFYNNEISEKSEIFDDQFSVERPDGSNFTLKIRSTKLEDSAMYFCASSVAGVGTDTQYFGPGTRLTVL.